Listed here are 17 T cell receptor beta chains from one sample, sequenced in a study of shared clonotypes between healthy human individuals. Repertoires were generated with immunoSEQ multiplex PCR, while TCRdb's copy carries only in-frame clones and drops some. The top ten hold approximately 0.37% of the sample, which has about 2.4 million clones, roughly 93% seen once. Sequencing was done on a sample of naive CD4+ T cells from PBMCs. Subset reported: CD45RA+ positively selected. Receptors originate from a man younger than 35 in good health. Some clones in this sample may be carry-over from other donors' samples.

In this sample, this clone turned up once. The CDR3 region has the DNA TGTGCCAGCGGTACCCAGGGATCCGGCGAGACCCAGTACTTC. Encoded protein: CASGTQGSGETQYF. The chain couples TRBV9 to TRBJ2-5; tentative D call: TRBD1 (5 bases). Germline assignment: CDR1 SGDLS and CDR2 YYNGEE. The V gene lost 7 bases and the J gene lost 5 bases, with 18 bases spanning the gap. The CDR3 is made up of 14 amino acids. The variable domain in full, completed from reference TRBV9 and TRBJ2-5, reads DSGVTQTPKHLITATGQRVTLRCSPRSGDLSVYWYQQSLDQGLQFLIQYYNGEERAKGNILERFSAQQFPDLHSELNLSSLELGDSALYFCASGTQGSGETQYFGPGTRLLVL.

V is TRBV4-3 and J is TRBJ1-5; D is ambiguous. Germline V CDR1 and CDR2: LGHNA, YSLEER. This CDR3 has 13 residues. Trimming pared 0 bases from V and 7 bases from J, leaving 7 bases between. This chain's CDR3 is CASSQDWRQPQHF. The CDR3 DNA is TGCGCCAGCAGCCAAGATTGGAGGCAGCCCCAGCATTTT.

The chain has TRBV25-1 and TRBJ1-5; no firm D call. This CDR3 region has 17 residues. V was clipped by 8 bases and J by 4 bases, with 24 bases between them. CDR1 is MGHDK and CDR2 is SYGVNS in the germline V gene. In DNA, the CDR3 is TGTGCCAGCGCCCGAGGACGAATACTAGCCCCTAATCAGCCCCAGCATTTT. Its protein is CASARGRILAPNQPQHF.

J is TRBJ1-3 and V is TRBV30; D remains ambiguous. Trimming removed 4 bases at V and 0 bases at J, with 7 bases between. The germline V gene has CDR1 GTSNPN and CDR2 SVGIG (reference sequence). This CDR3 is 13 amino acids long. The DNA of the CDR3 is TGTGCCTGGAACATCTACTCTGGAAACACCATATATTTT. Encoded protein: CAWNIYSGNTIYF.

CDR3 nucleotide sequence: TGTGCCAGCAGTTGGGGTGAGACAGGGGGAAACGAGCAGTACTTC. This gives the protein CASSWGETGGNEQYF. V usage is TRBV28 and J usage is TRBJ2-7, with 9 bases that match TRBD1. The CDR3 runs 15 residues. The trim removed 4 bases at V and 5 bases at J, leaving 9 bases unmatched. In germline, CDR1 is MDHEN, CDR2 SYDVKM.

This chain uses TRBV9 with TRBJ2-4, with 7 positions matching TRBD1. The CDR3 covers 14 residues. J was trimmed by 11 bases and V by 7 bases; bases with no gene match: 15. Germline V lookup: CDR1 SGDLS, CDR2 YYNGEE. This chain's CDR3 is CASGQGVTANFQYF. Here the CDR3 DNA reads TGTGCCAGCGGGCAGGGGGTTACGGCCAATTTTCAGTACTTC.

The chain has TRBV18 and TRBJ2-7, with D perhaps TRBD1 (5 bases). The CDR3 extends over 15 amino acids. The ends were cut back, 4 bases at V and 3 bases at J, with 16 bases in the middle. The V gene's germline CDR1 is KGHSH and CDR2 LQKENI. CDR3 coding DNA: TGTGCCAGCTCACTGGACATTGGTTTAGACTACGAGCAGTACTTC. Its protein is CASSLDIGLDYEQYF.

The chain links TRBV6-1 to TRBJ2-1, with TRBD2 matching 12 bases. Germline CDR1 is MNHNS and CDR2 is SASEGT. Germline trimming cut 2 bases from V and 8 bases from J; bases unmatched to any gene: 10. There are 17 residues in the CDR3. The CDR3 is CASSEPSGRARSDEQFF. The CDR3 DNA sequence: TGTGCCAGCAGTGAACCTAGCGGGAGGGCGCGGTCGGATGAGCAGTTCTTC.

This clone was detected only once. The rearrangement joins TRBV28 to TRBJ2-3, with D hard to call. The germline CDR1 and CDR2 sequences are MDHEN and SYDVKM. This CDR3 comprises 12 residues. The V and J ends lost 3 bases and 12 bases respectively, with 13 bases between them. The CDR3 spells CASSFGPRRQYF. The CDR3 DNA reads TGTGCCAGCAGTTTCGGTCCGCGACGACAGTATTTT.

The V call is TRBV30, the J call TRBJ1-5, with a possible D match to TRBD1 (6 bases). The V and J ends lost 6 bases and 11 bases respectively, with 14 bases between them. This CDR3 has 11 residues. Germline V gene sequence: CDR1 GTSNPN, CDR2 SVGIG (reference sequence). The CDR3 sequence is CACAIRDTQHF. CDR3 DNA sequence: TGTGCCTGCGCAATCCGGGACACCCAGCATTTT. The full variable domain, its missing parts supplied by reference TRBV30 and TRBJ1-5, is SQTIHQWPATLVQPVGSPLSLECTVEGTSNPNLYWYRQAAGRGLQLLFYSVGIGQISSEVPQNLSASRPQDRQFILSSKKLLLSDSGFYLCACAIRDTQHFGDGTRLSIL.

V usage is TRBV25-1 and J usage is TRBJ1-3; D possibly corresponds to TRBD1 (6 bases). Germline V lookup: CDR1 MGHDK, CDR2 SYGVNS. Trimming pared 8 bases from V and 0 bases from J, leaving 17 bases between. CDR3 size: 16 residues. Written as DNA, the CDR3 is TGTGCCAGCTCCAGAAGGGTACAGGGCTCTGGAAACACCATATATTTT. This translates into CASSRRVQGSGNTIYF.

V gene TRBV5-1 combines with J gene TRBJ2-5; a weak D match, TRBD1 (5 bases). This CDR3 region has 16 residues. V was trimmed by 0 bases and J by 5 bases, leaving 17 bases between them. CDR1 is SGHRS and CDR2 is YFSETQ in the germline V gene. The CDR3, as DNA: TGCGCCAGCAGCTTGGAAGGGGATCCCCCGAGGGAGACCCAGTACTTC. It codes for CASSLEGDPPRETQYF.

This sequence joins TRBV4-3 and TRBJ2-3, with TRBD2 identical over 10 bases. Unmatched junction bases numbered 9, after V lost 6 bases and J lost 3 bases. CDR1 and CDR2 (germline): LGHNA, YSLEER. This CDR3 has 16 amino acids. CDR3 DNA sequence: TGCGCCAGCAGGAAACTAGCGGGATTTACAACAGATACGCAGTATTTT. Translation: CASRKLAGFTTDTQYF.

Points on this clone: Different DNA sequences within this sample yield the same CDR3. The rearrangement joins TRBV28 to TRBJ1-2; D is uncertain. The ends were cut back, 4 bases at V and 6 bases at J, with 6 bases in the middle. Germline lookup yields CDR1 MDHEN and CDR2 SYDVKM. There are 11 residues in the CDR3. CDR3 in DNA: TGTGCCAGCAGTTACACGGATGGCTACACCTTC. It encodes CASSYTDGYTF.

The V call is TRBV9, the J call TRBJ2-3; either TRBD1 or TRBD2 may supply D (5 bases each). There are 18 residues in the CDR3. Between the trimmed V and J ends, which lost 5 bases and 0 bases, there was a span of 22 bases. Germline-derived CDR1 and CDR2 are SGDLS and YYNGEE. CDR3 loop: CASSEGRNRWTSTDTQYF. CDR3 nucleotide sequence: TGTGCCAGCAGTGAAGGCAGGAACAGGTGGACTAGCACAGATACGCAGTATTTT. Full variable domain (remainder filled in from reference TRBV9 and TRBJ2-3): DSGVTQTPKHLITATGQRVTLRCSPRSGDLSVYWYQQSLDQGLQFLIQYYNGEERAKGNILERFSAQQFPDLHSELNLSSLELGDSALYFCASSEGRNRWTSTDTQYFGPGTRLTVL.

V gene TRBV5-4 combines with J gene TRBJ2-3; 12 bases match TRBD2. There are 15 residues in the CDR3. The J segment lost 4 bases and the V segment lost 3 bases, leaving 3 bases of the junction unmatched. In germline, CDR1 is SGHNT, CDR2 YYREEE (reference sequence). The CDR3 here is CASSWRLAGADTQYF. The CDR3 DNA reads as TGTGCCAGCAGCTGGAGACTAGCGGGAGCAGATACGCAGTATTTT.

This rearrangement joins TRBV4-3 to TRBJ2-4; 12 bases are a match to TRBD2. Germline CDR1 LGHNA, CDR2 YSLEER. The CDR3 length is 16 residues. J was trimmed by 1 base and V by 2 bases; bases with no gene match: 0. The CDR3 sequence is CASSQLAGGAKNIQYF. In nucleotides, the CDR3 is TGCGCCAGCAGCCAACTAGCGGGGGGGGCCAAAAACATTCAGTACTTC.